This TCR beta chain is drawn from a study of identical twins. The study, taken as a whole, reports: Cord blood beta clonotypes present at high abundance carried fewer insertions; no such pattern appeared in memory repertoires. Conclusions leaned on cross-sectional statistical analysis and did not track the same donors over time.

The CDR3 runs 13 residues. J lost 4 bases, V lost 6 bases, and 5 bases had no gene match. Donors were all healthy Caucasians. Turning to this clonotype: Its specificity is unknown.

TCRdb independently ran MiXCR on the 5' RACE reads; one entry per CDR3 protein. The data show under 500,000 distinct CDR3 sequences, over 11% seen once. The sample also formed part of further work on yellow fever vaccine responses in identical twins.

The chain has TRBV12-3 or TRBV12-4 and TRBJ1-2; TRBD1 matches 7 bases. The sequenced sample was CD4+ T cells sorted from blood. The sequence was collected from a woman under 30 in good health. The CDR3 sequence: CASRRQGGYGYTF. CDR3 nucleotide sequence: TGTGCCAGCAGACGACAGGGTGGCTATGGCTACACCTTC.